This T cell receptor (beta chain) stems from a study of tumor and adjacent non-tumor tissue in lung cancer. RNA was extracted from bulk tissue without any cell sorting. TCRbeta libraries were built with three rounds of nested PCR, modified from ARM-PCR. TCRdb re-derived calls from the multiplex PCR reads in MiXCR, one entry per CDR3 protein. Here the sample spans approximately 90,000 distinct CDR3 sequences, less than 80% being singletons. Study-wide results and limits: In normal lung, the top 100 clones were significantly more dominant than in tumor.

Of note for this clonotype: Antigen specificity is unknown. One junction end disagrees with the germline gene, perhaps due to a read error.

This sequence originates from a man aged 60 to 69 with non-small cell lung cancer. The sequenced sample was lung tumor tissue.

CDR3 protein: CANSPHDEKFF. As DNA, the CDR3 is TGTGCCAACAGCCCTCATGATGAGAAGTTCTTC. The rearrangement joins TRBV6-2 or TRBV6-3 to TRBJ2-1; D is undetermined. Germline V CDR1 and CDR2: MNHEY, SVGEGT. The CDR3 consists of 11 residues.